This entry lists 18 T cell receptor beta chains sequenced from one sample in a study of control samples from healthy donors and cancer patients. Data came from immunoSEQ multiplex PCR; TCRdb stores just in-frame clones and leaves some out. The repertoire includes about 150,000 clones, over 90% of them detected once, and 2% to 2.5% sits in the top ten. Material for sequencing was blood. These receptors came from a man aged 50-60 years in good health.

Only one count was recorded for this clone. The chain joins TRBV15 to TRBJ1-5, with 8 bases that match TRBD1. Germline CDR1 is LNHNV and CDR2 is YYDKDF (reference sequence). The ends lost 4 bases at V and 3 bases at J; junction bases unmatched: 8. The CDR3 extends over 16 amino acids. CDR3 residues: CATSTLGTGANQPQHF. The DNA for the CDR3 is TGTGCCACCAGCACCTTGGGGACAGGAGCCAATCAGCCCCAGCATTTT.

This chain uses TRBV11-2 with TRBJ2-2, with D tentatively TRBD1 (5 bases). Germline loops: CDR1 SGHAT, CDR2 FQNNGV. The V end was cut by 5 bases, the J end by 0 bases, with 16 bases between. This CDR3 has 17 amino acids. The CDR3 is CASSRYLPTANTGELFF. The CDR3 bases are TGTGCCAGCAGCCGTTACCTACCGACAGCGAACACCGGGGAGCTGTTTTTT.

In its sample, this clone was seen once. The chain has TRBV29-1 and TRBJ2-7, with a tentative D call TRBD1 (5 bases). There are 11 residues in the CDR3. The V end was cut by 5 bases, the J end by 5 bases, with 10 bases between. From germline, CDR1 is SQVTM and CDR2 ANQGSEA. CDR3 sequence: CSVTRADEQYF. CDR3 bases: TGCAGCGTTACCAGGGCTGACGAGCAGTACTTC.

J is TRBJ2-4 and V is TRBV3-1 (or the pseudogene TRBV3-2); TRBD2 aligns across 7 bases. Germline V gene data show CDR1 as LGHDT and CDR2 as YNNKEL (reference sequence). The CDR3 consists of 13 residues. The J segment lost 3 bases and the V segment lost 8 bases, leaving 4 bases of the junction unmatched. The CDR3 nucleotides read TGTGCCAGCGCGGGGGTTGGCAAAAACATTCAGTACTTC. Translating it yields CASAGVGKNIQYF.

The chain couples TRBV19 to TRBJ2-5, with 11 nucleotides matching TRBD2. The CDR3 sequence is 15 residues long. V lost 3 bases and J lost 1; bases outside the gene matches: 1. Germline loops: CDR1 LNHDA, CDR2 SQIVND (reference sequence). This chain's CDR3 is CASSITSGSQETQYF. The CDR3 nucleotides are TGTGCCAGTAGTATCACTAGCGGGAGCCAAGAGACCCAGTACTTC. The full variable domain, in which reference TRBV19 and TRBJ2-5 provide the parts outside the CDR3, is DGGITQSPKYLFRKEGQNVTLSCEQNLNHDAMYWYRQDPGQGLRLIYYSQIVNDFQKGDIAEGYSVSREKKESFPLTVTSAQKNPTAFYLCASSITSGSQETQYFGPGTRLLVL.

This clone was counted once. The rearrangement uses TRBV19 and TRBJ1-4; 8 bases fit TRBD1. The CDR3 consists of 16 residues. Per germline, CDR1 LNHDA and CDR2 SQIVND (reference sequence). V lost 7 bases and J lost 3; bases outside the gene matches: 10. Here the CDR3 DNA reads TGTGCCAGTAAAGCCTACTCAGGGGGCTCTAATGAAAAACTGTTTTTT. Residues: CASKAYSGGSNEKLFF.

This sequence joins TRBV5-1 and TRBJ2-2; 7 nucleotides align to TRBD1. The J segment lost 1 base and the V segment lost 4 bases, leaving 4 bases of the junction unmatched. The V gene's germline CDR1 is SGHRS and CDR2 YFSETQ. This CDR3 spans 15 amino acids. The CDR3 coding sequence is TGCGCCAGCAGCCTCCGGACAGGGAACACCGGGGAGCTGTTTTTT. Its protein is CASSLRTGNTGELFF.

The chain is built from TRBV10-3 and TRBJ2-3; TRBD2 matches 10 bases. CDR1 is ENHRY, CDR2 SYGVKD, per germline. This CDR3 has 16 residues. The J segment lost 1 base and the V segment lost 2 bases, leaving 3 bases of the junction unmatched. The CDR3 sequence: CAISEVAGGGTDTQYF. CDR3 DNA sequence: TGTGCCATCAGTGAGGTAGCGGGAGGAGGCACAGATACGCAGTATTTT.

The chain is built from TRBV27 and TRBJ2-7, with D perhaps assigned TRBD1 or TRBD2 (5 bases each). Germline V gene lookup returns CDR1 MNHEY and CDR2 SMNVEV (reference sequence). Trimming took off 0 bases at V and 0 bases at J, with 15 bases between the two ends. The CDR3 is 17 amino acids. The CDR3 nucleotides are TGTGCCAGCAGTTTATCGGGGTACCGGGGCGGCTCCTACGAGCAGTACTTC. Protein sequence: CASSLSGYRGGSYEQYF.

This CDR3 is CASSYALNYGYTF. The CDR3 nucleotides read TGTGCCAGCAGTTACGCCCTTAACTATGGCTACACCTTC. The chain combines TRBV6-5 with TRBJ1-2, with D unclear. The V gene lost 2 bases and the J gene lost 1 base, with 5 bases spanning the gap. CDR1 and CDR2 (germline): MNHEY, SVGAGI. The length of the CDR3 is 13 residues.

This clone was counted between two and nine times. CDR3 nucleotide sequence: TGTGCCAGTAGTACTATAGAGGGGGAGCAGTTCTTC. Its translation is CASSTIEGEQFF. The chain recombines TRBV19 with TRBJ2-1; D possibly uses TRBD1 or TRBD2 (5 bases each). From germline, CDR1 is LNHDA and CDR2 SQIVND (reference sequence). This CDR3 comprises 12 residues. V lost 4 bases and J 10 bases, leaving 11 bases between the germline ends.

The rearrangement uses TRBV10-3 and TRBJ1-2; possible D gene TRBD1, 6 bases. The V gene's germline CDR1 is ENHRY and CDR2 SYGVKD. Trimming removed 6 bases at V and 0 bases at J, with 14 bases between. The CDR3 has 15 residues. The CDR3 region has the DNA TGTGCCATCAGGGCAGGGGTCGCCTCTAACTATGGCTACACCTTC. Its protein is CAIRAGVASNYGYTF.

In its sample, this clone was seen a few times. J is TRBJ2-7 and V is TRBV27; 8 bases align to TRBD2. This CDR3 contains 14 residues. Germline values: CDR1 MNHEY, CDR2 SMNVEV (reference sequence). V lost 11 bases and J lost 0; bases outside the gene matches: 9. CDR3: CAGGAGGSSYEQYF. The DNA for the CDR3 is TGTGCCGGGGGGGCGGGAGGTTCCTCCTACGAGCAGTACTTC.

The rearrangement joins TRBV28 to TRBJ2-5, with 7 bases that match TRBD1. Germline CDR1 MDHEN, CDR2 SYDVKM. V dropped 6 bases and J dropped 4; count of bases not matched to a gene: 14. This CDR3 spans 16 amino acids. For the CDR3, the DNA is TGTGCCAGCAGCTCCCCCGACAGGGCCGACGGAGAGACCCAGTACTTC. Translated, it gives CASSSPDRADGETQYF.

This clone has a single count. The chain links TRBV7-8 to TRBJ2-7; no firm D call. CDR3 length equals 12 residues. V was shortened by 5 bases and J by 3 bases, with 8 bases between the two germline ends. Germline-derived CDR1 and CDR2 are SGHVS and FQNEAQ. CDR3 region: CASSQSNYEQYF. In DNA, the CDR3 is TGTGCCAGCAGCCAATCTAACTACGAGCAGTACTTC.

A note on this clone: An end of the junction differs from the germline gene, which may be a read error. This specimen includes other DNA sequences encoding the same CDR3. The CDR3 here is CASSFSGRQGGNQPQHF. As DNA, the CDR3 is TGTGCCAGCAGTTTTTCGGGAAGACAGGGCGGCAATCAGCCTCAGCATTTT. The chain employs TRBV27 and TRBJ1-5, with 7 bases that match TRBD1. CDR3 length: 17 residues. Germline V gene sequence: CDR1 MNHEY, CDR2 SMNVEV (reference sequence).

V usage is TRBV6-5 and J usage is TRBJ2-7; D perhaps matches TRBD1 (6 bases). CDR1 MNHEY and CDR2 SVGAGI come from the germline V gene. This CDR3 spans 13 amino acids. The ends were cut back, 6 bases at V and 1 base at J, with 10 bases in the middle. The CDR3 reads CASRRQASYEQYF. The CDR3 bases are TGTGCCAGCAGACGACAGGCATCCTACGAGCAGTACTTC.

CDR3 DNA: TGCGCCAGCGCCGCAGGGAGTACTAACTATGGCTACACCTTC. Its translation is CASAAGSTNYGYTF. The rearrangement links TRBV5-1 to TRBJ1-2; D possibly corresponds to TRBD1 (5 bases). Trimming shortened V by 7 bases and J by 0 bases, and 13 bases separated the two germline ends. The germline gives CDR1 SGHRS, CDR2 YFSETQ. The CDR3 is 14 residues long. Looking up the rest from reference TRBV5-1 and TRBJ1-2 gives the full variable domain: KAGVTQTPRYLIKTRGQQVTLSCSPISGHRSVSWYQQTPGQGLQFLFEYFSETQRNKGNFPGRFSGRQFSNSRSEMNVSTLELGDSALYLCASAAGSTNYGYTFGSGTRLTVV.